This T cell receptor beta chain derives from a study of tumor-infiltrating lymphocytes in primary liver carcinoma. About the research overall: Patients were both men and women, whose ages ran from 30 to 69 years. Study-level results: The top-250-clone fraction was significantly higher in tumors than in blood (p = 0.039). About 7.5-25% of top clones, no more, were shared by all five regions.

From about 0.5 ug of total RNA, TCR beta-specific cDNA was reverse-transcribed using a constant-region primer. For TCR beta, libraries were produced by three nested multiplex PCR rounds using slightly modified ARM-PCR. TRBV1-TRBV30 forward primers paired with a C-beta reverse primer were used in the first two PCR rounds, which ran approximately 10 cycles each. A single record per CDR3 protein comes from TCRdb applying MiXCR to the multiplex PCR reads. The sample shows 60,000 or so distinct CDR3 sequences, approximately 70% of them seen only once. Germline assignment: CDR1 PRHDT and CDR2 FYEKMQ (reference sequence). The V and J ends lost 4 bases and 2 bases, in that order; junction bases with no gene match: 12. The CDR3 has 17 amino acids. Concerning this clonotype: Its antigen is unknown.

Each 20-30 mg portion of unsorted bulk tissue served as the source for co-extraction of RNA and DNA. The chain employs TRBV13 and TRBJ2-7; TRBD1 aligns across 9 bases. The TCR was taken from a man between 35 and 55 years old with primary liver carcinoma and hepatitis B virus infection. The sequenced material came from liver tumor tissue from sampling region 2. Subset in this sample: tumor region T2, inferior pole. The DNA for the CDR3 is TGTGCCAGCAGCTCCCGGGACAGGGATTCTACTGCCTACGAGCAGTACTTC. As protein: CASSSRDRDSTAYEQYF.